These 25 T cell receptor beta chains were sequenced from one sample in a study of T cells after yellow fever vaccination. TCRdb re-called the 5' RACE reads through MiXCR, storing one row per CDR3 protein. The sample holds around 53,000 distinct CDR3 sequences, about 6.3% seen once. The source was CD8+ T cells not binding an NS4B(214-222) dextramer, sorted from PBMCs, collected 35 to 50 days after the first yellow fever vaccination. Receptors were obtained from a man aged 18 to 29 who received the YFV17D yellow fever vaccine.

The rearrangement links TRBV4-1 to TRBJ2-5, with 15 bases matching TRBD2. CDR3 length: 18 residues. The junction had 8 bases not matched to a gene; V was cut back by 2 bases and J by 4 bases. The germline V gene has CDR1 MGHRA and CDR2 YSYEKL. The CDR3 loop is CASSQIGTSGGLSETQYF. CDR3 nucleotide sequence: TGCGCCAGCAGCCAAATCGGGACTAGCGGGGGGTTATCAGAGACCCAGTACTTC.

This rearrangement joins TRBV6-1 to TRBJ2-1; D unresolved. Trimming took 0 bases from V and 6 from J, leaving 6 bases between them. CDR1 and CDR2 (germline): MNHNS, SASEGT. The CDR3 spans 13 residues. The CDR3 coding sequence is TGTGCCAGCAGTGAAGCCGAACTCAATGAGCAGTTCTTC. This encodes CASSEAELNEQFF.

This clonotype was seen a handful of times. The chain recombines TRBV5-6 with TRBJ2-6; no clear D. Germline-derived CDR1 and CDR2 are SGHDT and YYEEEE. The CDR3 sequence is 15 residues long. Trimming left V 2 bases short and J 1 base short, with 7 bases between. CDR3 amino acids: CASSFINSGANVLTF. The CDR3, as DNA: TGTGCCAGCAGCTTTATCAATTCTGGGGCCAACGTCCTGACTTTC.

The sample holds many counts of this clonotype. This chain uses TRBV2 with TRBJ2-2, with D uncertain. This CDR3 region has 12 residues. Germline assignment: CDR1 SNHLY and CDR2 FYNNEI. Trimming pared 7 bases from V and 4 bases from J, leaving 7 bases between. This CDR3 reads CASTEPTGELFF. The CDR3 region has the DNA TGTGCCAGCACCGAGCCCACCGGGGAGCTGTTTTTT.

The table lists this clonotype with many counts. V and J are TRBV11-3 and TRBJ2-1, with unresolved D. The CDR3 has 14 amino acids. Germline CDR1 and CDR2: SGHNT and YENEEA. Trimming removed 4 bases at V and 8 bases at J, with 15 bases between. As DNA, the CDR3 is TGTGCCAGCAGCTATTCCGAGAACATCGATGAGCAGTTCTTC. It encodes CASSYSENIDEQFF.

This clonotype was recorded many times. The chain uses TRBV5-1 and TRBJ1-1; TRBD1 matches at 7 bases. Germline CDR1 and CDR2: SGHRS and YFSETQ. J lost 1 base, V lost 5 bases, and 5 bases had no gene match. The CDR3 totals 14 residues. CDR3 loop: CASRGTAPNTEAFF. CDR3 coding DNA: TGCGCCAGCAGGGGGACAGCCCCGAACACTGAAGCTTTCTTT.

Ten or more counts support this clonotype. This sequence joins TRBV7-2 and TRBJ1-1, with D possibly TRBD1 on 5 matching bases. From germline, CDR1 is SGHTA and CDR2 FQGNSA. Trimming removed 5 bases at V and 3 bases at J, with 13 bases between. The CDR3 covers 14 residues. The CDR3 loop is CASSPSGWDTEAFF. CDR3 DNA: TGTGCCAGCAGCCCGTCAGGGTGGGACACTGAAGCTTTCTTT.

The chain has TRBV19 and TRBJ1-1; D remains ambiguous. CDR3 length: 15 residues. V lost 3 bases and J lost 1, with 12 bases in between. CDR1 and CDR2 from the germline V gene are LNHDA and SQIVND (reference sequence). The DNA for the CDR3 is TGTGCCAGTAGTATTTTTGGCAGCCCGAACACTGAAGCTTTCTTT. This gives the protein CASSIFGSPNTEAFF.

This clonotype was seen more than once but under ten times. The chain combines TRBV4-1 with TRBJ2-7, with D perhaps matching TRBD1 (6 bases). Germline loops: CDR1 MGHRA, CDR2 YSYEKL. This CDR3 contains 14 residues. Trimming stripped 4 bases from V and 6 bases from J, with 16 bases between. CDR3 DNA sequence: TGCGCCAGCAGCCGACAGGTCGGGGCTTCCGAGCAGTACGTC. Protein sequence: CASSRQVGASEQYV.

This clonotype occurred a few times. The V call is TRBV7-9, the J call TRBJ2-3; 8 bases fit TRBD1. The CDR3 contains 15 residues. V was pared by 3 bases and J by 3 bases, with 5 bases of the junction left unmatched. Germline V CDR1 and CDR2: SEHNR, FQNEAQ (reference sequence). CDR3 residues: CASSFRQGKTDTQYF. CDR3 nucleotide sequence: TGTGCCAGCAGCTTCCGACAGGGGAAAACAGATACGCAGTATTTT. The full variable domain, completed using reference TRBV7-9 and TRBJ2-3, is DTGVSQNPRHKITKRGQNVTFRCDPISEHNRLYWYRQTLGQGPEFLTYFQNEAQLEKSRLLSDRFSAERPKGSFSTLEIQRTEQGDSAMYLCASSFRQGKTDTQYFGPGTRLTVL.

This chain connects TRBV5-6 to TRBJ1-5, with TRBD1 matching over 8 bases. This CDR3 comprises 14 residues. J lost 3 bases, V lost 3 bases, and 2 bases had no gene match. Germline CDR1 is SGHDT and CDR2 is YYEEEE. DNA for the CDR3: TGTGCCAGCAGCTCGACAGGGGACAATCAGCCCCAGCATTTT. Its translation: CASSSTGDNQPQHF.

This clonotype was seen a few times. The chain recombines TRBV11-1 with TRBJ2-3; TRBD2 agrees at 8 bases. Trimming took 5 bases from V and 2 from J; bases not matched to a gene: 18. Germline V gene lookup returns CDR1 SGHAT and CDR2 FQDESV (reference sequence). This CDR3 is 19 amino acids long. CDR3: CASSLPESSGGRVTDTQYF. CDR3 DNA: TGTGCCAGCAGCCTCCCCGAGTCTTCGGGGGGGAGGGTCACAGATACGCAGTATTTT.

Sample share makes this clonotype medium-sized (0.01 to 0.1%). The rearrangement joins TRBV5-1 to TRBJ2-1; 9 bases are a match to TRBD1. Germline V CDR1 and CDR2: SGHRS, YFSETQ. CDR3 length: 15 amino acids. The J segment lost 5 bases and the V segment lost 2 bases, leaving 5 bases of the junction unmatched. This CDR3 reads CASSFSGTGNNEQFF. In DNA, the CDR3 is TGCGCCAGCAGCTTTTCCGGGACAGGGAACAATGAGCAGTTCTTC.

The CDR3 spells CASSSSDRAIGYTF. The DNA of the CDR3 is TGTGCCAGCAGTTCCTCCGACAGGGCGATTGGCTACACCTTC. The chain employs TRBV27 and TRBJ1-2, with 7 bases matching TRBD1. Germline trimming cut 4 bases from V and 7 bases from J; bases unmatched to any gene: 9. CDR3 length: 14 residues. Germline V lookup: CDR1 MNHEY, CDR2 SMNVEV (reference sequence).

This clonotype appeared many times. The chain combines TRBV29-1 with TRBJ2-2; 7 bases fit TRBD1. The V and J ends lost 6 bases and 6 bases, in that order; junction bases with no gene match: 1. From germline, CDR1 is SQVTM and CDR2 ANQGSEA. The CDR3 has 11 residues. CDR3 in amino acids: CSVTGAGELFF. As DNA, the CDR3 is TGCAGCGTAACAGGGGCCGGGGAGCTGTTTTTT.

This clonotype was counted between two and nine times. This rearrangement joins TRBV7-2 to TRBJ1-5; no reliable D call. Deletions cut 1 base from V and 9 bases from J, with 13 bases between. This CDR3 region has 14 residues. CDR1 and CDR2 (germline): SGHTA, FQGNSA. This CDR3 reads CASSLEAGSWPQHF. The DNA for the CDR3 is TGTGCCAGCAGCTTAGAGGCAGGTAGTTGGCCCCAGCATTTT.

This clonotype was counted many times. V is TRBV7-2 and J is TRBJ1-2; the D gene is possibly TRBD1 (5 bases). CDR1 and CDR2 from the germline V gene are SGHTA and FQGNSA. Trimming cost V 3 bases and J 8 bases, with 13 bases left between them. CDR3 length: 13 residues. Written as DNA, the CDR3 is TGTGCCAGCAGCTTGGGGGGAGCAAGGGGCTACACCTTC. Its translation: CASSLGGARGYTF.

The chain recombines TRBV12-3 or TRBV12-4 with TRBJ1-4; D not resolved. The ends were cut back, 3 bases at V and 0 bases at J, with 11 bases in the middle. This CDR3 region has 16 residues. The CDR3 region is CASSFAPGATNEKLFF. DNA for the CDR3: TGTGCCAGCAGTTTCGCCCCAGGAGCAACTAATGAAAAACTGTTTTTT.

Ten or more counts support this clonotype. Here the CDR3 reads CASSLWGQERYGYTF. Written as DNA, the CDR3 is TGTGCCAGCAGTTTATGGGGACAGGAGCGCTATGGCTACACCTTC. V is TRBV28 and J is TRBJ1-2, with TRBD1 identical over 8 bases. The V and J ends lost 0 bases and 4 bases, in that order; junction bases with no gene match: 4. The CDR3 has 15 residues. The V gene's germline CDR1 is MDHEN and CDR2 SYDVKM.

In this sample, this clonotype turned up a few times. The chain couples TRBV4-2 to TRBJ1-3; TRBD1 might be the D (5 bases). V was trimmed by 3 bases and J by 12 bases, leaving 24 bases between them. The CDR3 loop spans 16 amino acids. Germline lookup yields CDR1 LGHNA and CDR2 YNFKEQ. The CDR3 nucleotides read TGTGCCAGCAGCCAGGAACGGTGGAGTTCCGGGGGTGGCATATATTTT. It translates to CASSQERWSSGGGIYF.

This clonotype was seen ten or more times. This chain links TRBV10-3 with TRBJ2-1; D unresolved. Trimming cost V 4 bases and J 9 bases, with 19 bases left between them. Germline CDR1 ENHRY, CDR2 SYGVKD. This CDR3 is built from 15 residues. Here the CDR3 reads CAISAVTGLELEQFF. As DNA, the CDR3 is TGTGCCATCAGTGCCGTAACTGGCCTAGAGCTTGAGCAGTTCTTC.

The V and J genes are TRBV27 and TRBJ2-7; 8 nucleotides match TRBD1. Germline trimming cut 6 bases from V and 3 bases from J; bases unmatched to any gene: 4. This CDR3 has 13 residues. CDR1 and CDR2 from the germline V gene are MNHEY and SMNVEV (reference sequence). The CDR3 bases are TGTGCCAGCAGGACAGGGGCGAACTACGAGCAGTACTTC. This translates into CASRTGANYEQYF.

The chain links TRBV2 to TRBJ2-5, with 8 bases fitting TRBD1. This CDR3 is 12 amino acids long. Germline loops: CDR1 SNHLY, CDR2 FYNNEI. V shed 8 bases and J 3 bases; nucleotides not matched to a gene: 2. The CDR3 protein is CASHRGEETQYF. Written as DNA, the CDR3 is TGTGCCAGCCACAGGGGGGAAGAGACCCAGTACTTC.

This sequence joins TRBV5-1 and TRBJ2-2, with a weak D call TRBD2 (5 bases). The V gene's germline CDR1 is SGHRS and CDR2 YFSETQ. The CDR3 is 13 residues long. Trimming shortened V by 4 bases and J by 5 bases, and 9 bases separated the two germline ends. The chain's CDR3 is CASSQLGTGELFF. The CDR3 coding sequence is TGCGCCAGCAGCCAACTAGGGACCGGGGAGCTGTTTTTT. The full variable domain, with the rest looked up from reference TRBV5-1 and TRBJ2-2, is KAGVTQTPRYLIKTRGQQVTLSCSPISGHRSVSWYQQTPGQGLQFLFEYFSETQRNKGNFPGRFSGRQFSNSRSEMNVSTLELGDSALYLCASSQLGTGELFFGEGSRLTVL.

The V call is TRBV7-2, the J call TRBJ2-2, with D uncertain. The CDR3 sequence is 13 residues long. Trimming cost V 5 bases and J 6 bases, with 10 bases left between them. CDR1 is SGHTA and CDR2 is FQGNSA in the germline V gene. CDR3 DNA: TGTGCCAGCAGCCCAGTTGGGGCCGGGGAGCTGTTTTTT. Translating it yields CASSPVGAGELFF.